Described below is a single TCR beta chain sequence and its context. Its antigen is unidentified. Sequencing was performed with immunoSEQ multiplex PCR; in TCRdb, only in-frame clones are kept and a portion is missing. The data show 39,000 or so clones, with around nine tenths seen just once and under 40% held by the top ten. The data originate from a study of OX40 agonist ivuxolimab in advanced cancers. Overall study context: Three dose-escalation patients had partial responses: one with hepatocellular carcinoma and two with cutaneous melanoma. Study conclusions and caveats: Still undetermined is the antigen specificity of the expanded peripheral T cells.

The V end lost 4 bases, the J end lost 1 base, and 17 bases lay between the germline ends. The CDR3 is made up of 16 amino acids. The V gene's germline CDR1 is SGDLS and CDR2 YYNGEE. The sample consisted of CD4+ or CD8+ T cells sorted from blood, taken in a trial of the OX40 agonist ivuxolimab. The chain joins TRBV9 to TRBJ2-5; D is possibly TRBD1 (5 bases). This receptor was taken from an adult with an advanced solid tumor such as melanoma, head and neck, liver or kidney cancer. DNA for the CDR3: TGTGCCAGCAGCTATGGGCTAGGGCAGGGCCAAGAGACCCAGTACTTC. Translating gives CASSYGLGQGQETQYF.